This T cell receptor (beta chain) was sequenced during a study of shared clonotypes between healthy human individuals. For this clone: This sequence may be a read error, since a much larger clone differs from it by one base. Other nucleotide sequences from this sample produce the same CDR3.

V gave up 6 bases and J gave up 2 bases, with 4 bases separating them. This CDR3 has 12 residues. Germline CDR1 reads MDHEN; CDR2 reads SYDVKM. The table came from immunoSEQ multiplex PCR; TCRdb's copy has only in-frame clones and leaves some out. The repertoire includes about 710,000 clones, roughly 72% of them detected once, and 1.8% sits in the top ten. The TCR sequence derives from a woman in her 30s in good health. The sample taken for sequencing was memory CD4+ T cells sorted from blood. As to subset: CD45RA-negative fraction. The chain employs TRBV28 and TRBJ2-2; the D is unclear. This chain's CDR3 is CASSFNTGELFF. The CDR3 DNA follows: TGTGCCAGCAGCTTTAACACCGGGGAGCTGTTTTTT. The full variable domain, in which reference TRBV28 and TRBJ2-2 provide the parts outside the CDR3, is DVKVTQSSRYLVKRTGEKVFLECVQDMDHENMFWYRQDPGLGLRLIYFSYDVKMKEKGDIPEGYSVSREKKERFSLILESASTNQTSMYLCASSFNTGELFFGEGSRLTVL.